Sequencing of this T cell receptor (beta chain) was carried out in a study of Ad26.COV2.S vaccination and SARS-CoV-2 variants. Study-level results: Spike-specific TCR breadth was greater in vaccine than placebo recipients. Analyses that measured TCR breadth and depth may have underestimated total T cell responses. Reportedly, spike-specific CD8+ and CD4+ T cell responses achieved substantial breadth once vaccination had taken place.

This clone was seen more than once but under ten times. The antigen is undetermined. Produced via immunoSEQ multiplex PCR; TCRdb's table is partial and in-frame only. Of roughly 380,000 clones in the sample, under 95% were seen once. V lost 0 bases, J lost 6 bases, and 15 bases lay in between. Per the germline V gene, CDR1 is SGDLS and CDR2 is YYNGEE. The CDR3 covers 15 residues. The chain is built from TRBV9 and TRBJ1-1; D unresolved. The sequencing here drew on peripheral blood, taken after recovery from COVID-19. The TCR sequence derives from a human donor who had recovered from COVID-19. CDR3 coding DNA: TGTGCCAGCAGCGTAGATATGGGTCCTGGGCCTGAAGCTTTCTTT. Translated, it gives CASSVDMGPGPEAFF.